The present entry profiles one TCR beta chain with its context. Its antigen is still unknown. This specimen comes from a study of cytomegalovirus exposure and HLA in healthy donors (dated by TCRdb to about 2017). About the study as a whole: According to an earlier analysis of 587 of the donors, some 180 million T cells yielded approximately 120 million unique TCR beta sequences and less than 300 Gb of sequence data. Every repertoire in the discovery cohort had been generated on one and the same sequencing platform. Four to six DR-DQ haplotypes were handled as single units for association and clustering, since linkage in the cohort was strong. In the later analysis, no new phenotypic data were used to find candidate immune exposures; instead, reliance was placed on TCR beta sequences and their occurrence across donors. Donor age, sex, ethnicity and CMV serostatus were compiled together with the repertoire data. To predict cytomegalovirus infection status, the study brought together high-throughput TCR immunosequencing, statistical association of individual TCRs with disease status, and machine learning. The study aimed to test whether signatures of past pathogen exposure could be identified by cataloging public T cell receptors. Of the 398 genotyped donors, around 81% fell in the genetic ancestry cluster associated with self-reported Caucasian donors. An earlier analysis of around 640 of the donors used high-throughput TCR beta sequencing to judge whether each TCR beta V gene segment behaved as functional or pseudogenic. HLA typing included class I and class II loci at four-digit resolution. Using immunosequencing, the study profiled T cell repertoires from about 620 subjects and related those repertoires to cytomegalovirus serostatus. In a later genetic analysis, genome-wide SNP genotypes for about 55% of the roughly 700 donors were used, and that subset was treated as a discovery cohort. On average, roughly 250,000 unique TCR beta nucleotide sequences were sequenced per donor among a few hundred genotyped donors of the cohort, with around 19% of those sequences being non-productive. Besides the first cohort of some 670 subjects, a separate validation cohort made up of 120 or so different subjects was used. Typing coverage varied by locus: roughly 629-640 donors for A, B, C, DRB1 and DQB1; approximately 500 for DQA1; about 600 for DPA1; 450 to 480 for DPB1. In a later analysis, previously published TCR beta repertoires from more than 500 donors were re-analyzed and high-resolution HLA genotyping was added so that TCR occurrence patterns could be studied. Roughly 300 gigabases of sequencing data and tens of millions of unique TCR sequences were included in an early release covering 500 to 750 HLA-typed donors.

V is shortened by 5 bases, J by 3 bases, and the region joining them spans 14 bases. According to the germline V gene (reference sequence), CDR1 reads LNHDA and CDR2 reads SQIVND. The CDR3 contains 15 residues, cysteine and phenylalanine counted. Solely the CDR3 DNA is kept, with 45 bases framed from the first base. The library was obtained by the immunoSEQ multiplex PCR assay. A mixture of 60 forward primers for TCR Vbeta segments and 13 reverse primers for TCR Jbeta segments was used in the multiplex PCR. The CDR3 region of rearranged TCR beta genes was amplified from genomic DNA with a multiplex PCR assay. The amplified TCR beta libraries were sequenced on the Illumina HiSeq System as 87-base-pair reads. Turning to the authors' computational methods: Across the 600 to 700 repertoires, a later analysis counted roughly 84 million unique TCR beta chains, roughly 11 million of which were shared by at least two donors. To remove PCR and sequencing errors, raw reads were error-corrected and collapsed into unique sequences using a nearest-neighbor algorithm that merged closely related sequences. CDR3 sequences were aligned to IMGT reference sequences to assign V, D and J gene segments. Each retained sequence needed at least a six-nucleotide match to both a V gene segment and a J gene segment. A rearrangement counted as productive if the CDR3 had no stop codons and remained in frame with V and J, and every other rearrangement counted as non-productive. CDR3 was defined according to IMGT convention as the region running from the second conserved V-encoded cysteine to the conserved J-encoded phenylalanine. The earlier analysis of some 550 of the donors excluded any sequence lacking an unambiguous match to a single V gene segment. An earlier analysis of several hundred of the donors called V segments functional above 56.7% productive rearrangements and segregating when the between-donor standard deviation exceeded 5%. To diagnose cytomegalovirus status from the catalog of TCR beta chain sequences, a statistical classification framework was built. V and J gene assignment, in a later analysis, came from comparing TCR nucleotide sequences with IMGT/GENE-DB human TR gene sequences. In a later analysis, CDR3 sequences and most-parsimonious VDJ recombination scenarios were assigned using the TCRdist pipeline. In a later analysis, each TCR beta chain was defined by its CDR3 amino acid sequence together with its V-gene family, and reads without a unique V-gene family were excluded. As a way to deal with suspected cross-contamination and a sequencing artifact, a later analysis dropped roughly 600 nucleotide sequences that were highly shared and had low generation probability. In a later analysis, a clonal expansion index was calculated for each public chain from normalized within-repertoire ranks of inferred template counts. Generation probabilities in a later analysis came from a VDJ recombination model fitted to out-of-frame rearrangements, and those results were checked against IGoR. In a later analysis, TCR-TCR, TCR-HLA and TCR-CMV co-occurrence was scored with hypergeometric tests, and a repertoire-size bias correction was applied to TCR pairs. In a later analysis, false discovery rates were estimated by permuting HLA or CMV assignments 20 times. A later analysis grouped co-occurring TCRs with DBSCAN, adding TCRdist sequence similarity when clustering within HLA-allele-positive subsets. For co-occurrence clustering, repertoires with fewer than 30,000 or more than 120,000 public chains were excluded, along with roughly 5 repertoires with anomalous nucleotide sharing. Entries here come from immuneACCESS through TCRdb and include only in-frame sequences with V and J called. Some clones fail to appear in such tables; in the studies checked, an unresolved V gene covers under half of the shortfall, and the cause of the remainder is unknown. V and J calls and clone size follow that table, whereas D and trimming were derived from the DNA. This sample's listing comprises about 77,000 clones. The top ten hold approximately 14% of the sample.

What the work shows at the level of the full study, not this receptor alone: In a later analysis, HLA-associated TCR beta chains showed more clonal expansion and lower generation probabilities than non-associated chains that were equally common. When HLA alleles, especially DR and DQ, strongly co-occurred, TCR associations were difficult to assign to individual alleles. Only TCR beta chains were sequenced in this cohort, and the absence of alpha or paired-chain data limited detectable features. In a later analysis, most CMV-associated TCR beta chains were found to appear HLA-restricted, with HLA associations seemingly driven largely by CMV exposure. A later analysis reported that several top co-occurrence clusters appeared linked to parvovirus B19, influenza, CMV and Epstein-Barr virus. Because HLA typing was unavailable for some donors at each locus, only the typed subset was used in association tests. Linkage disequilibrium might explain the correlated functional status among segregating V segments, but an unknown experimental factor could not be ruled out. In the study, 150 to 200 TCR beta chains were listed as associated with cytomegalovirus. In a later genetic analysis, fewer N-insertions in productive TCRs were reported among donors in an Asian-associated ancestry cluster than the approximately 670-donor mean. In a later genetic analysis, a missense DCLRE1C variant was associated with V-gene and J-gene trimming of TCR beta chains, and the association was replicated in an independent cohort. A cluster of highly shared sequence variants was judged likely to be a technical artifact of the sequencing pipeline. A further reported finding was that TCR beta sequences accurately predicted the HLA-A and HLA-B alleles for most subjects in the first cohort. Because counts were too low, roughly 18 rarely observed V segments, including chromosome 9 orphons, were left out of the earlier analysis of a few hundred of the donors. It was suggested by the authors that the approach could potentially be generalized to other disease states and immunological phenotypes. In vitro tests confirmed that three of the cytomegalovirus-associated TCR beta chains recognize cytomegalovirus antigens. Because the 87-base-pair reads could not distinguish some IMGT-functional V segments, including TRBV6-2 and TRBV6-3, those segments were excluded. Immune exposure information for the cohort was limited to CMV serostatus. Cytomegalovirus status was reported to be diagnosed by the classifier with high specificity and sensitivity in both the original and validation cohorts. The presence/absence analyses assumed that sequencing depth was roughly uniform across donors, and that assumption may not be true. Broadly in line with IMGT annotations, most TCR beta V segments showed up in productive rearrangements about 87% or about 30% of the time in an earlier analysis of several hundred of the donors. At a false discovery rate of 0.05, a later analysis linked fewer than 20,000 TCR beta sequences to specific HLA alleles. Most TCR sequences were observed very rarely across donors, whereas some public TCRs were present in many individuals. In a later analysis, TCR association rates were found to vary across HLA loci, with the most associated TCRs seen for DRB1 alleles and the fewest for HLA-C alleles.

In total, roughly 670 healthy bone marrow donors made up the cohort. At the time of sampling, all cohort members were nominally healthy, though unrecorded immune exposures were likely present. The donor was CMV seropositive and belonged to the group of some 290 seropositive cohort members. Each donor provided a peripheral blood sample, and peripheral blood mononuclear cells were used for TCR beta sequencing. Genomic DNA was extracted from the blood cell samples with the Qiagen DNeasy Blood Extraction Kit. The origin of this receptor is a man aged 50 to 59 in good health and CMV-seropositive. This chain joins TRBV19 to TRBJ1-5, with no reliable assignment of the D segment. The material sequenced was PBMCs. The CDR3 protein: CASSPFLGPNQPQHF. Read as DNA, the sequence is TGTGCCAGTAGTCCATTTTTGGGCCCCAATCAGCCCCAGCATTTT.